The T cell receptor beta chain under discussion was sequenced for a study of T cells in Graves' hyperthyroidism and ophthalmopathy. Overall study results and limits: The model made its ophthalmopathy prediction, and onset followed a median about 6.8 months later.

This clonotype was counted a few times. The antigen is not known. RNA transcripts gave rise to amplified TCR beta CDR3 regions. HTBI primers were used for first-round RT-PCR of the TCR CDR3. A single record per CDR3 protein comes from TCRdb applying MiXCR to the multiplex PCR reads. The sample consists of roughly 650,000 distinct CDR3 sequences, 16% of them appearing once. The receptor comes from a woman between 40 and 55 years old with Graves' ophthalmopathy. Sequenced material: blood.

Here the CDR3 reads CASSQEGGAGGYHEQYF. The CDR3 coding sequence is TGTGCCAGCAGCCAAGAGGGTGGAGCGGGAGGTTACCACGAGCAGTACTTC. This sequence joins TRBV4-2 and TRBJ2-7, with 9 bases aligning to TRBD2. Germline CDR1 LGHNA, CDR2 YNFKEQ. The J segment lost 5 bases and the V segment lost 0 bases, leaving 11 bases of the junction unmatched. The CDR3 consists of 17 residues.